This T cell receptor beta chain was sequenced in a study of cytomegalovirus exposure and HLA in healthy donors (dated by TCRdb to the late 2010s). For the study in its entirety: An earlier analysis of 587 of the donors reported under 300 Gb of sequence data and 95 million to 140 million unique TCR beta sequences obtained from 150 million to 200 million T cells. Roughly 300 gigabases of sequencing data and roughly 80 million unique TCR sequences made up an early release that covered several hundred HLA-typed donors. Among the roughly 400 genotyped donors, around 81% belonged to the genetic ancestry cluster associated with self-reported Caucasian donors. The aim of the study was to test whether cataloging public T cell receptors could identify signatures of past pathogen exposure. The study profiled the T cell repertoires of approximately 700 subjects by immunosequencing and related them to cytomegalovirus serostatus. In addition to the first cohort of approximately 650 subjects, a separate validation cohort of 120 different subjects was used. To predict cytomegalovirus infection status, the study brought together high-throughput TCR immunosequencing, statistical association of individual TCRs with disease status, and machine learning. To study patterns of TCR occurrence, a later analysis re-analyzed previously published TCR beta repertoires from around 670 donors and added high-resolution HLA genotyping. Rather than drawing on any new phenotypic data, the later analysis identified candidate immune exposures from TCR beta sequences and the way those sequences occurred across donors. An earlier analysis of approximately 500 of the donors applied high-throughput TCR beta sequencing to assess whether each TCR beta V gene segment acted as functional or pseudogenic. Alongside the repertoire data, information on donor age, sex, ethnicity and CMV serostatus was compiled. In a later genetic analysis, genome-wide SNP genotypes for 398 of the 666 donors were used, and that subset was treated as a discovery cohort. All discovery cohort repertoires had been generated using a single sequencing platform. HLA typing included class I and class II loci at four-digit resolution. Typing coverage differed by locus: A, B, C, DRB1 and DQB1 were typed in about 620-630 donors, DQA1 in about 510, DPA1 in some 570, and DPB1 in 450 to 490. Roughly 5 DR-DQ haplotypes were handled as single units for association and clustering because linkage in the cohort was strong. Across 300 to 400 genotyped donors of the cohort, an average of about 200,000 unique TCR beta nucleotide sequences per donor were sequenced, and 15% to 20% of those sequences were non-productive.

Libraries were built with the immunoSEQ multiplex PCR assay. A mixture of 60 forward primers for TCR Vbeta segments and 13 reverse primers for TCR Jbeta segments was used in the multiplex PCR. The CDR3 region of rearranged TCR beta genes was amplified from genomic DNA with a multiplex PCR assay. Amplified TCR beta libraries were sequenced as 87-base-pair reads on the Illumina HiSeq System. The authors' analysis ran thus. A later analysis counted tens of millions of unique TCR beta chains across the 600 to 850 repertoires, and some 11 million of these chains were shared by at least two donors. Raw reads were error-corrected and collapsed into unique sequences by a nearest-neighbor algorithm in which closely related sequences were merged to remove PCR and sequencing errors. Alignment of CDR3 sequences to IMGT reference sequences was used to assign V, D and J gene segments. For a sequence to be retained, a match of at least six nucleotides to both a V gene segment and a J gene segment was required. Rearrangements were called productive when the CDR3 lacked stop codons and stayed in frame with V and J; all others were non-productive. Following IMGT convention, CDR3 was defined as the stretch from the second conserved V-encoded cysteine to the conserved J-encoded phenylalanine. Sequences without an unambiguous match to a single V gene segment were excluded from the earlier analysis of approximately 560 of the donors. An earlier analysis of almost 600 of the donors classified V segments as functional when productive rearrangements were above 56.7% and as segregating when the standard deviation between donors was above 5%. A statistical classification framework was built for diagnosing cytomegalovirus status from the catalog of TCR beta chain sequences. In a later analysis, V and J genes were assigned by comparing TCR nucleotide sequences against IMGT/GENE-DB human TR gene sequences. Using the TCRdist pipeline, a later analysis assigned CDR3 sequences along with most-parsimonious VDJ recombination scenarios. In a later analysis, each TCR beta chain was defined by its CDR3 amino acid sequence together with its V-gene family, and reads without a unique V-gene family were excluded. To address suspected cross-contamination and a sequencing artifact, a later analysis removed several hundred highly shared, low-generation-probability nucleotide sequences. For each public chain, a later analysis derived a clonal expansion index from normalized ranks of inferred template counts within each repertoire. In a later analysis, generation probabilities were computed using a VDJ recombination model fitted to out-of-frame rearrangements, and the results were checked against IGoR. A later analysis scored TCR-TCR, TCR-HLA and TCR-CMV co-occurrence with hypergeometric tests, applying a repertoire-size bias correction to TCR pairs. In a later analysis, false discovery rates were estimated by permuting HLA or CMV assignments 20 times. In a later analysis, co-occurring TCRs were grouped using DBSCAN, with TCRdist sequence similarity added in when clustering inside HLA-allele-positive subsets. Co-occurrence clustering excluded repertoires with fewer than 30,000 or more than 120,000 public chains, plus five with anomalous nucleotide sharing. The table comes from immuneACCESS by way of TCRdb, which keeps in-frame sequences with V and J called. Part of the clones is missing from these tables; in studies checked, under half for an unresolved V gene and the rest for unknown reasons. Clonal size and the V and J genes are those of that table, whereas D and trimming came from the DNA. Here the sample has about 180,000 clones; 80% occur a single time. The ten largest clonotypes hold roughly 1.3% of the sample.

Beyond this particular receptor, the publication reports: Presence/absence analyses assumed roughly uniform sequencing depth across donors, an assumption that may not hold. According to a later genetic analysis, donors in an Asian-associated ancestry cluster had fewer N-insertions in productive TCRs than the roughly 670-donor mean. The study listed 150 to 200 TCR beta chains as associated with cytomegalovirus. The authors suggested that the approach could potentially be generalized to other disease states and immunological phenotypes. A later analysis found that HLA-associated TCR beta chains were more clonally expanded and had lower generation probabilities than equally common non-associated chains. In a later analysis, TCR association rates were found to vary across HLA loci, with the most associated TCRs seen for DRB1 alleles and the fewest for HLA-C alleles. Because HLA typing was unavailable for some donors at each locus, only the typed subset was used in association tests. Several of the top co-occurrence clusters appeared to be linked to parvovirus B19, influenza, CMV and Epstein-Barr virus, according to a later analysis. A later analysis associated around 16,000 TCR beta sequences with specific HLA alleles at a false discovery rate of 0.05. In vitro tests confirmed that a few of the cytomegalovirus-associated TCR beta chains recognize cytomegalovirus antigens. In this cohort, only TCR beta chains were sequenced, and detectable features were limited by the absence of alpha or paired-chain data. An association between a missense DCLRE1C variant and V-gene and J-gene trimming of TCR beta chains was found in a later genetic analysis and replicated in an independent cohort. A cluster of highly shared sequence variants was judged likely to be a technical artifact of the sequencing pipeline. The earlier analysis of approximately 540 of the donors excluded some 15 rarely observed V segments, including chromosome 9 orphons, because counts were too low. Because the 87-base-pair reads could not distinguish some IMGT-functional V segments, including TRBV6-2 and TRBV6-3, those segments were excluded. Strong co-occurrence of HLA alleles, especially DR and DQ, made assigning TCR associations to individual alleles difficult. Most TCR sequences were observed very rarely across donors, whereas some public TCRs were present in many individuals. Cytomegalovirus status was reported to be diagnosed by the classifier with high specificity and sensitivity in both the original and validation cohorts. In an earlier analysis of fewer than 750 of the donors, most TCR beta V segments were observed in productive rearrangements about 87% or about 30% of the time, broadly matching IMGT annotations. Immune exposure information for the cohort was limited to CMV serostatus. Linkage disequilibrium might explain the correlated functional status among segregating V segments, but an unknown experimental factor could not be ruled out. In a later analysis, most CMV-associated TCR beta chains were found to appear HLA-restricted, with HLA associations seemingly driven largely by CMV exposure. A further reported finding was that TCR beta sequences accurately predicted the HLA-A and HLA-B alleles for most subjects in the first cohort.

Concerning this clone itself: No antigen is known for it. Per-base qualities were not stored, and no clone one base away is much larger.

The trim is 7 bases for V and 10 bases for J, with a gap of 14 bases between the germline ends. Including the terminal cysteine and phenylalanine, the CDR3 comprises 13 residues. Only the CDR3 part of the read is kept: 39 bases, read in frame from the first base. Looking up the germline V gene yields CDR1 MGHDK and CDR2 SYGVNS. The cohort was made up of hundreds of healthy bone marrow donors. All cohort members were sampled while nominally healthy, although unrecorded immune exposures were likely present. The donor was CMV seronegative and was included in the group of 352 seronegative cohort members. A peripheral blood sample was provided by each donor, and peripheral blood mononuclear cells were used for TCR beta sequencing. The Qiagen DNeasy Blood Extraction Kit was used to extract genomic DNA from the blood cell samples.

The source material was PBMCs. The chain is assembled from TRBV25-1 and TRBJ1-6, with TRBD1 perhaps the D gene, on 6 matching bases. This sequence originates from a man aged 25 to 40 in good health and CMV-seronegative. For the CDR3, the sequence is CASIGRGHSPLHF. The nucleotides read TGTGCCAGCATAGGTCGGGGACACTCACCCCTCCACTTT.